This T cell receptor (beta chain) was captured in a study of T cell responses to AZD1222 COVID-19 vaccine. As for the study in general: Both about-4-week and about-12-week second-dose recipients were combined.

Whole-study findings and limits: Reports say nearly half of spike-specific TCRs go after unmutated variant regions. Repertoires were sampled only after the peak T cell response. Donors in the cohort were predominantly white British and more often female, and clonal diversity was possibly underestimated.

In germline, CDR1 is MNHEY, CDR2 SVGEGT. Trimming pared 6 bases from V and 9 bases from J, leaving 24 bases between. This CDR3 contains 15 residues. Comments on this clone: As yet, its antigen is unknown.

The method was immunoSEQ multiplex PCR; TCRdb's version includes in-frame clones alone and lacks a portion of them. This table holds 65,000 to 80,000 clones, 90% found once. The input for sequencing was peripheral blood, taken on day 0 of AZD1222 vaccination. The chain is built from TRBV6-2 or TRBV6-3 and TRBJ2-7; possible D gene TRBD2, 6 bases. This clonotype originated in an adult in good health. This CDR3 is CASSSPGTGFGWQYF. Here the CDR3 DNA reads TGTGCCAGCAGCTCCCCCGGGACTGGCTTCGGTTGGCAGTACTTC.